The 11 T cell receptor beta chains below were found in one sample sequenced in a study of blood T cell repertoires in COVID-19. Using immunoSEQ multiplex PCR, the repertoire was profiled, and TCRdb retains in-frame clones only, with some absent. The sample lists roughly 200,000 clones; less than 85% were seen once. Sequenced sample: peripheral blood. The source of these receptors is a woman of 80 years or more with COVID-19, enrolled during active disease.

The rearrangement links TRBV7-8 to TRBJ2-5, with a possible D match to TRBD1 (7 bases). This CDR3 contains 12 residues. Germline CDR1 and CDR2: SGHVS and FQNEAQ. Trimming stripped 5 bases from V and 12 bases from J, with 16 bases between. The CDR3 is CASSRRGPEEYF. In nucleotides, the CDR3 is TGTGCCAGCAGCAGGAGGGGGCCCGAAGAGTACTTC.

The V gene is TRBV6-5, the J gene TRBJ2-2, with 10 bases matching TRBD2. The CDR3 is made up of 15 amino acids. The germline V gene encodes CDR1 MNHEY and CDR2 SVGAGI. The ends lost 6 bases at V and 6 bases at J; junction bases unmatched: 7. CDR3 DNA sequence: TGTGCCAGCAGCAAACCGGGACTAGCGTCCGGGGAGCTGTTTTTT. Its protein product is CASSKPGLASGELFF.

The chain uses TRBV7-6 and TRBJ2-1; 8 nucleotides align to TRBD2. The CDR3 extends over 15 amino acids. Germline lookup yields CDR1 SGHVS and CDR2 FNYEAQ. Germline trimming cut 0 bases from V and 7 bases from J; bases unmatched to any gene: 5. In DNA, the CDR3 is TGTGCCAGCAGCTTAGCTGTCCAGCGGGGGAATGAGCAGTTCTTC. This translates into CASSLAVQRGNEQFF.

V and J are TRBV4-1 and TRBJ2-7; possibly TRBD1 for D (5 bases). Trimming stripped 1 base from V and 1 base from J, with 11 bases between. Germline V lookup: CDR1 MGHRA, CDR2 YSYEKL. The CDR3 totals 15 residues. CDR3 in DNA: TGCGCCAGCAGCCAAGTCCAAACAGGTTCCTACGAGCAGTACTTC. This encodes CASSQVQTGSYEQYF.

This rearrangement joins TRBV10-1 to TRBJ2-1; TRBD2 matches at 8 bases. The germline V gene encodes CDR1 WNHNN and CDR2 SYGVQD (reference sequence). Losses at the gene ends were 3 bases for V and 6 bases for J; bases not matched to a gene: 7. The CDR3 contains 15 residues. The CDR3 region has the DNA TGCGCCAGCAGTGACTCGGGGGGGGTTTCCAATGAGCAGTTCTTC. It translates to CASSDSGGVSNEQFF.

The genes are TRBV11-2 and TRBJ2-1; 8 nucleotides match TRBD2. V shed 7 bases and J 5 bases; nucleotides not matched to a gene: 4. The CDR3 length is 13 residues. Germline V gene data show CDR1 as SGHAT and CDR2 as FQNNGV. Here the CDR3 reads CASKTGGDNEQFF. The CDR3, as DNA: TGTGCCAGCAAGACGGGGGGGGACAATGAGCAGTTCTTC. Based on the CDR3 plus reference TRBV11-2 and TRBJ2-1, the full variable domain is EAGVAQSPRYKIIEKRQSVAFWCNPISGHATLYWYQQILGQGPKLLIQFQNNGVVDDSQLPKDRFSAERLKGVDSTLKIQPAKLEDSAVYLCASKTGGDNEQFFGPGTRLTVL.

This clone was detected a few times. The V gene is TRBV5-4, the J gene TRBJ2-7, with TRBD1 matching over 9 bases. From germline, CDR1 is SGHNT and CDR2 YYREEE (reference sequence). This CDR3 is built from 14 residues. The trim removed 5 bases at V and 6 bases at J, leaving 9 bases unmatched. CDR3 sequence (DNA): TGTGCCAGCAGTCTCACAGGGGGCGCGTTCGAGCAGTACTTC. Residues: CASSLTGGAFEQYF. Full variable domain (outside the CDR3, taken from reference TRBV5-4 and TRBJ2-7): ETGVTQSPTHLIKTRGQQVTLRCSSQSGHNTVSWYQQALGQGPQFIFQYYREEENGRGNFPPRFSGLQFPNYSSELNVNALELDDSALYLCASSLTGGAFEQYFGPGTRLTVT.

The chain is built from TRBV28 and TRBJ1-2, with 8 positions matching TRBD1. This CDR3 is 14 amino acids long. V gave up 7 bases and J gave up 8 bases; unmatched junction bases: 12. Germline assignment: CDR1 MDHEN and CDR2 SYDVKM. The CDR3 loop is CASTRGRGLAGYTF. In nucleotides, the CDR3 is TGTGCCAGCACCCGGGGCAGGGGGCTGGCGGGCTACACCTTC.

The V gene is TRBV18, the J gene TRBJ1-1; D unclear. Germline loops: CDR1 KGHSH, CDR2 LQKENI. The CDR3 is made up of 13 amino acids. Trimming stripped 6 bases from V and 1 base from J, with 9 bases between. CDR3 bases: TGTGCCAGCTCTACTGATGAGAACACTGAAGCTTTCTTT. It specifies CASSTDENTEAFF.

The V call is TRBV6-1, the J call TRBJ1-1; D might be TRBD1 (6 bases). Germline V gene lookup returns CDR1 MNHNS and CDR2 SASEGT. V gave up 0 bases and J gave up 5 bases, with 16 bases separating them. This CDR3 has 16 amino acids. In nucleotides, the CDR3 is TGTGCCAGCAGTGAAGCTTTGGGGGCAGGGAGAACTGAAGCTTTCTTT. This codes for CASSEALGAGRTEAFF.

V usage is TRBV5-4 and J usage is TRBJ2-3; TRBD2 agrees at 8 bases. CDR3 length equals 14 residues. CDR1 is SGHNT, CDR2 YYREEE, per germline (reference sequence). V was clipped by 1 base and J by 6 bases; unmatched bases: 4. This CDR3 reads CASSLSGGPDTQYF. DNA for the CDR3: TGTGCCAGCAGCTTGTCGGGGGGGCCGGATACGCAGTATTTT.